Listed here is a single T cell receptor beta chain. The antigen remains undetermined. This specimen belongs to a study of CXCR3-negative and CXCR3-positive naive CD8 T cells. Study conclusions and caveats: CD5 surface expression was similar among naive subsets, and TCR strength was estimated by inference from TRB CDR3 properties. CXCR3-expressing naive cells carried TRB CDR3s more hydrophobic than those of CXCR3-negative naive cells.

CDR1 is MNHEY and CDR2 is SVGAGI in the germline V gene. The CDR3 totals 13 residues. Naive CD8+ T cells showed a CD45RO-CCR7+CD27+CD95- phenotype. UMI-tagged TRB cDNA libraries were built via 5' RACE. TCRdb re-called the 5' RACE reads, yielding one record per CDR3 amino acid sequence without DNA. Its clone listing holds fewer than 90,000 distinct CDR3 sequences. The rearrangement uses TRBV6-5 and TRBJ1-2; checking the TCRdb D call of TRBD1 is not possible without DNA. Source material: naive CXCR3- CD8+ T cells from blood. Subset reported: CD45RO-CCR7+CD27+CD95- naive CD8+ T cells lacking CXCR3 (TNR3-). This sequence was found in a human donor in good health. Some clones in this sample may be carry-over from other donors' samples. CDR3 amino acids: CASSYGQGHGYTF.